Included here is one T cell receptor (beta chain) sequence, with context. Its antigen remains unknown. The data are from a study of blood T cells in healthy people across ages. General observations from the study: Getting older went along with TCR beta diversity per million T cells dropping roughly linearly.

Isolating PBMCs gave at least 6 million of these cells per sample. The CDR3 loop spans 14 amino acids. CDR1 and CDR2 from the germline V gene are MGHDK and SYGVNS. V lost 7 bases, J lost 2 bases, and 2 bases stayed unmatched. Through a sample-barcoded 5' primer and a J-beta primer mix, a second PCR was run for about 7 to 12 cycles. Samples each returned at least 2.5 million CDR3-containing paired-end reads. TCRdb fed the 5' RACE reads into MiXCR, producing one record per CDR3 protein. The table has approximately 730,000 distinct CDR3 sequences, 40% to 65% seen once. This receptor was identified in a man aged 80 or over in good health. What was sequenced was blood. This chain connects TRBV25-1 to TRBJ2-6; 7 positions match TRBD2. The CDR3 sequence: CASTAGAGANVLTF. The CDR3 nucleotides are TGTGCCAGCACGGCGGGAGCTGGGGCCAACGTCCTGACTTTC.